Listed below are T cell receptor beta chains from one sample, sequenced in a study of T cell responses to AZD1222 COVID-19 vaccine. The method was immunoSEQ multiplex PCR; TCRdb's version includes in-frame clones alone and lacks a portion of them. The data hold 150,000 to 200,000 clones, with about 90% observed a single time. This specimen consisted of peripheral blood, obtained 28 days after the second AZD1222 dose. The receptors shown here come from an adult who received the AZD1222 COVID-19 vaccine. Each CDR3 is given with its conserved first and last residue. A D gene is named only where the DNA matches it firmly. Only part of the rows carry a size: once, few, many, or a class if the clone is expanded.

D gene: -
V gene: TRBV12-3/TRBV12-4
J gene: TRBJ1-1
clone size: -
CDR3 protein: CASSWLTEAFF
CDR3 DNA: TGTGCCAGCAGTTGGTTAACTGAAGCTTTCTTT

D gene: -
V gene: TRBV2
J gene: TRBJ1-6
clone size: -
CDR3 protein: CASSEVQGNSPLHF
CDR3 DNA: TGTGCCAGCAGTGAAGTACAGGGAAATTCACCCCTCCACTTT

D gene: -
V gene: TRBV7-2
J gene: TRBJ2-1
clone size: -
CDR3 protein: CASSLIAPGNEQFF
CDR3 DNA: TGTGCCAGCAGCTTAATAGCCCCCGGCAATGAGCAGTTCTTC

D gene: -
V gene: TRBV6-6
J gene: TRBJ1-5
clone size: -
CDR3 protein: CASRPGGNQPQHF
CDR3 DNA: TGTGCCAGCAGACCTGGGGGCAATCAGCCCCAGCATTTT

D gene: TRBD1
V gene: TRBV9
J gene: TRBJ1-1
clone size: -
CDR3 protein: CASTPTTGGTEAFF
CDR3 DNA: TGTGCCAGCACCCCTACGACAGGGGGAACTGAAGCTTTCTTT

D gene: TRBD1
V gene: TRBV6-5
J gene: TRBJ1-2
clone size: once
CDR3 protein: CASSPQGGYGYTF
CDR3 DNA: TGTGCCAGCAGTCCGCAGGGGGGCTATGGCTACACCTTC

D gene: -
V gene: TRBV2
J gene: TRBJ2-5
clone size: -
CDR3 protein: CASSERGFGTQYF
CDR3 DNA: TGTGCCAGCAGTGAACGGGGGTTCGGGACCCAGTACTTC

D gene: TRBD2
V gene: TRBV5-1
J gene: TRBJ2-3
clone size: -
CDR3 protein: CASSLLGGTDTQYF
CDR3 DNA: TGCGCCAGCAGCCTCCTCGGGGGGACAGATACGCAGTATTTT

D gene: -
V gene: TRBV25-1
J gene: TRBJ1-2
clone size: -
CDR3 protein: CASSGRALYGYTF
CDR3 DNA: TGTGCCAGCAGTGGTAGGGCCCTCTATGGCTACACCTTC

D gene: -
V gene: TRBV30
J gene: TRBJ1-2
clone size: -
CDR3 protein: CAWSERSYGYTF
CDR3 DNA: TGTGCCTGGAGTGAGCGAAGCTATGGCTACACCTTC

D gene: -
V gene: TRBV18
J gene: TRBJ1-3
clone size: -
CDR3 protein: CATGASSGNTIYF
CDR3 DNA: TGTGCCACCGGGGCGAGCTCTGGAAACACCATATATTTT

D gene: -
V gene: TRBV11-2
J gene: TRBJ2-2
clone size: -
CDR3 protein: CASSPWAPRAGELFF
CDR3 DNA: TGTGCCAGCAGCCCCTGGGCGCCCAGAGCCGGGGAGCTGTTTTTT

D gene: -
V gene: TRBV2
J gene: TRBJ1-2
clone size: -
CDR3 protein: CASRFAVEQGYTF
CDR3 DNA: TGTGCCAGCAGGTTCGCGGTAGAACAGGGCTACACCTTC

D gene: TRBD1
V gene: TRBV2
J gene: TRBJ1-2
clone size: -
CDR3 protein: CASSVGQGNGYTF
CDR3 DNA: TGTGCCAGCAGTGTGGGACAGGGGAATGGCTACACCTTC

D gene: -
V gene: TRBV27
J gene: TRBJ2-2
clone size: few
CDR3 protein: CASSFGNPPTGELFF
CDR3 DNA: TGTGCCAGCAGTTTTGGCAACCCTCCAACCGGGGAGCTGTTTTTT

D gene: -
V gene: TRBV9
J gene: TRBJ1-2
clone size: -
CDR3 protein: CASSPRTNWGGYTF
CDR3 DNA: TGTGCCAGCAGCCCCAGGACGAACTGGGGTGGCTACACCTTC

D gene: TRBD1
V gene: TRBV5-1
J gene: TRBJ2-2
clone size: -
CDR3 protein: CASSLRGQAGELFF
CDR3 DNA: TGCGCCAGCAGCTTACGGGGACAGGCCGGGGAGCTGTTTTTT

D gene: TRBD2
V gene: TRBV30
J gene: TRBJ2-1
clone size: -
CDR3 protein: CAWKRAGGYNEQFF
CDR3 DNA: TGTGCCTGGAAGAGAGCGGGGGGGTACAATGAGCAGTTCTTC

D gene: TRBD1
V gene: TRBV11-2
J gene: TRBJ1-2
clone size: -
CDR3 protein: CASTPGQGSYGYTF
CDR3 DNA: TGTGCCAGCACTCCGGGACAGGGGAGCTATGGCTACACCTTC

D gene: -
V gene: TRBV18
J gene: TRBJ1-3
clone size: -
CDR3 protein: CASSPRQKGNTIYF
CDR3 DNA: TGTGCCAGCTCACCAAGACAAAAAGGAAACACCATATATTTT

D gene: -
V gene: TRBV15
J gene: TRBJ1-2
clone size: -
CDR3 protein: CATSRGGRQLNYGYTF
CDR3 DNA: TGTGCCACCAGCAGAGGAGGTCGACAGTTGAACTATGGCTACACCTTC

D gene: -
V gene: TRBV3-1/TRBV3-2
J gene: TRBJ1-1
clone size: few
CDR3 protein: CASSQASNSYTNTEAFF
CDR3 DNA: TGTGCCAGCAGCCAAGCGTCAAACAGCTACACAAACACTGAAGCTTTCTTT

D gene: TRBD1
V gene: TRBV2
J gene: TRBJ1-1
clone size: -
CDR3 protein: CATGHGQGQPEAFF
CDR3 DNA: TGTGCCACCGGCCATGGACAGGGGCAGCCCGAAGCTTTCTTT

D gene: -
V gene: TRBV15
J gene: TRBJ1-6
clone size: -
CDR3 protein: CATSRDLRESPLHF
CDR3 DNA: TGTGCCACCAGCAGAGATCTAAGGGAGTCACCCCTCCACTTT

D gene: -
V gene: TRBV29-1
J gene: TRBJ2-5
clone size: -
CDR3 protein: CSGTNQETQYF
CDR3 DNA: TGCAGCGGTACGAACCAAGAGACCCAGTACTTC

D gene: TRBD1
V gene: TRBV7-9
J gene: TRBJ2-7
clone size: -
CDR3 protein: CASSPISPGTGSYEQYF
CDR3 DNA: TGTGCCAGCAGCCCAATCTCCCCCGGGACAGGATCCTACGAGCAGTACTTC

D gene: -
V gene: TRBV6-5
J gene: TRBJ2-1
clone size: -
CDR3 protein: CASSYSNIDEQFF
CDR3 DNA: TGTGCCAGCAGTTACTCGAACATCGATGAGCAGTTCTTC

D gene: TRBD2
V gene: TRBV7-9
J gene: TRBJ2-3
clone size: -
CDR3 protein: CASSAVIGGLAGHQYF
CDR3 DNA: TGTGCCAGCAGCGCGGTGATCGGGGGACTAGCGGGGCACCAGTATTTT

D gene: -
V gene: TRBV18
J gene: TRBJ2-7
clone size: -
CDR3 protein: CASSPPRGTYEQYF
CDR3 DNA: TGTGCCAGCTCACCACCGAGGGGAACCTACGAGCAGTACTTC

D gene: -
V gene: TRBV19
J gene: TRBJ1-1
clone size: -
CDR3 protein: CASSIQGVRAEAFF
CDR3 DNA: TGTGCCAGTAGTATCCAGGGTGTGAGGGCTGAAGCTTTCTTT

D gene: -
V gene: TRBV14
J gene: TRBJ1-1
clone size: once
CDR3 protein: CASSHYMNTEAFF
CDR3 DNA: TGTGCCAGCAGCCATTACATGAACACTGAAGCTTTCTTT

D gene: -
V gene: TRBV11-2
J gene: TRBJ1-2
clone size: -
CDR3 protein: CASSYGRNYGYTF
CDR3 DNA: TGTGCCAGCAGCTATGGGCGGAACTATGGCTACACCTTC

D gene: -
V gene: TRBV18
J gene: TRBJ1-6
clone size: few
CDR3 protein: CASSPAAWSARRGSPLHF
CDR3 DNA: TGTGCCAGCTCACCCGCAGCGTGGTCAGCCCGGAGAGGTTCACCCCTCCACTTT

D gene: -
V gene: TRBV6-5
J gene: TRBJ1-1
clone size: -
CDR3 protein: CASSYGVGGRNTEAFF
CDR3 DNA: TGTGCCAGCAGTTACGGTGTGGGGGGCAGGAACACTGAAGCTTTCTTT

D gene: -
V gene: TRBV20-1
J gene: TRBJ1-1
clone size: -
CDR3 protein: CSAGRNTEAFF
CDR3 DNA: TGCAGTGCCGGCAGGAACACTGAAGCTTTCTTT

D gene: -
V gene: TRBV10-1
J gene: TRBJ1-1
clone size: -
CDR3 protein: CASSERPGRTRNTEAFF
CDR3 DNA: TGCGCCAGCAGTGAGCGCCCGGGACGGACCAGGAACACTGAAGCTTTCTTT

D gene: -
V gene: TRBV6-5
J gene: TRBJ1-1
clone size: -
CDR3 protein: CASSRNTEAFF
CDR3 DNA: TGTGCCAGCAGTAGGAACACTGAAGCTTTCTTT

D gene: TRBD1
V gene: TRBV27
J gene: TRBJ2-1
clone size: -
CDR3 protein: CASRPGQANNEQFF
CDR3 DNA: TGTGCCAGCAGGCCCGGACAGGCAAACAATGAGCAGTTCTTC

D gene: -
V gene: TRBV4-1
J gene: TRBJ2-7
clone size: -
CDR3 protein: CASSQLASSYEQYF
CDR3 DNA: TGCGCCAGCAGCCAGCTGGCGAGCTCCTACGAGCAGTACTTC

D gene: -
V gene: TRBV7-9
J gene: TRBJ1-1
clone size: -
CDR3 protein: CASTPHRELGTEAFF
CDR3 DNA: TGTGCCAGCACCCCCCACCGCGAGTTGGGGACTGAAGCTTTCTTT

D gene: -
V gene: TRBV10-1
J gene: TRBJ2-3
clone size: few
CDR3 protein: CASSDRADTQYF
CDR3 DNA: TGCGCCAGCAGTGACAGGGCCGATACGCAGTATTTT

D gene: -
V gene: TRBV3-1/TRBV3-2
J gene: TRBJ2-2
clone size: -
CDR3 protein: CASSQVQSGGELFF
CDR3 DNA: TGTGCCAGCAGCCAAGTACAGTCGGGCGGGGAGCTGTTTTTT

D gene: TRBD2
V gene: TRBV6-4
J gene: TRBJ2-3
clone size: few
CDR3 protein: CASSASGGSTDTQYF
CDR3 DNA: TGTGCCAGCAGCGCTAGCGGGGGGTCCACAGATACGCAGTATTTT

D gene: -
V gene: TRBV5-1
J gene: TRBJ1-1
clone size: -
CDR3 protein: CASSFGTGIGSFF
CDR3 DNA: -

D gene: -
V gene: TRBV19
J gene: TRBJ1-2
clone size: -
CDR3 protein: CASRTETLYVYTF
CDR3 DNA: TGTGCCAGTAGAACGGAGACCCTCTATGTCTACACCTTC

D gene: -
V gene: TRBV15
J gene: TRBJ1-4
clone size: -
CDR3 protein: CATSRVLGARGWTQEKLFF
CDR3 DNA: TGTGCCACCAGCAGAGTACTGGGTGCGCGTGGTTGGACTCAGGAAAAACTGTTTTTT

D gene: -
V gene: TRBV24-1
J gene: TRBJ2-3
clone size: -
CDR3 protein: CATSGGHPTDTQYF
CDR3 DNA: TGTGCCACCAGTGGAGGGCATCCCACAGATACGCAGTATTTT

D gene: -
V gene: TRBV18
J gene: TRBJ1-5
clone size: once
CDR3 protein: CASSSGEYSNQPQHF
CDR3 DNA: TGTGCCAGCTCGTCAGGGGAGTATAGCAATCAGCCCCAGCATTTT

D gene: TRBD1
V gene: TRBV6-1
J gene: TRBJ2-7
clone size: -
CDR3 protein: CASSEPGQASYEQYF
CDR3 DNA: TGTGCCAGCAGTGAACCAGGACAGGCCTCCTACGAGCAGTACTTC

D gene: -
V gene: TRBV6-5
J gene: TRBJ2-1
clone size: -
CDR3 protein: CASSPYSGEQFF
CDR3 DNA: TGTGCCAGCAGTCCGTATTCGGGTGAGCAGTTCTTC

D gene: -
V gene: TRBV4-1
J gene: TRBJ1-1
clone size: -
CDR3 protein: CASSHPGRMSTEAFF
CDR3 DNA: TGCGCCAGCAGCCACCCCGGAAGGATGAGCACTGAAGCTTTCTTT

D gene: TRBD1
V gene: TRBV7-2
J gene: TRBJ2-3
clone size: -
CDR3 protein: CASSSGQGTDTQYF
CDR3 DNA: TGTGCCAGCAGCTCGGGACAGGGGACAGATACGCAGTATTTT

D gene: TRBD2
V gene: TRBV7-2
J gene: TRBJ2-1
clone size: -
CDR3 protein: CASSKTGTSGGEQFF
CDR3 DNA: TGTGCCAGCAGTAAAACCGGGACTAGCGGGGGGGAGCAGTTCTTC

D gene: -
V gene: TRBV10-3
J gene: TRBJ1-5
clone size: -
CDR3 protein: CAIAGNSNQPQHF
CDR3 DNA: TGTGCCATCGCAGGGAATAGCAATCAGCCCCAGCATTTT